Shown below are 13 T cell receptor beta chains from a single sample sequenced in a study of shared clonotypes between healthy human individuals. Profiled with immunoSEQ multiplex PCR; TCRdb holds only in-frame clones, not every one. This sample has roughly 2.5 million clones, with 90% to 95% found just once. The sequenced sample was naive CD4+ T cells sorted from blood. Subset in this sample: CD45RA+ positively selected. The receptors here all came from a man aged 18 to 30 in good health.

V is TRBV6-5 and J is TRBJ1-1; a possible D gene is TRBD1 (6 bases). From germline, CDR1 is MNHEY and CDR2 SVGAGI. The germline V and J ends were trimmed by 6 bases and 4 bases, with 12 bases remaining between them. The CDR3 has 13 amino acids. In DNA form, the CDR3 reads TGTGCCAGCAGCAAAGACAGGACCACTGAAGCTTTCTTT. Its translation: CASSKDRTTEAFF.

The CDR3 coding sequence is TGTGCCAGTTCTCAGCCCCAGCATTTT. Translating it yields CASSQPQHF. The genes are TRBV19 and TRBJ1-5; D is unclear. The V end was cut by 8 bases, the J end by 6 bases, with 2 bases between. Germline-derived CDR1 and CDR2 are LNHDA and SQIVND (reference sequence). This CDR3 has 9 amino acids.

The chain couples TRBV30 to TRBJ1-2, with 7 bases aligning to TRBD1. After removal of 3 bases from V and 8 bases from J, the junction contained 18 bases not matched to a gene. The CDR3 is made up of 16 amino acids. Germline CDR1 is GTSNPN and CDR2 is SVGIG (reference sequence). DNA of the CDR3: TGTGCCTGGAGCCACCGAACCCGCGGGGGAGGGGGCGGCTACACCTTC. This translates into CAWSHRTRGGGGGYTF.

The chain is built from TRBV5-4 and TRBJ1-6; D might be TRBD1 (5 bases). The germline V gene encodes CDR1 SGHNT and CDR2 YYREEE (reference sequence). Trimming removed 0 bases at V and 10 bases at J, with 17 bases between. This CDR3 has 16 residues. CDR3 coding DNA: TGTGCCAGCAGCTTGGATCCCCAAGGGGCGGGCTCACCCCTCCACTTT. Translating gives CASSLDPQGAGSPLHF.

The chain is built from TRBV6-1 and TRBJ1-5; 8 positions match TRBD1. Germline CDR1 and CDR2: MNHNS and SASEGT. Trimming cost V 2 bases and J 0 bases; bases outside gene matches: 6. There are 17 residues in the CDR3. CDR3 loop: CASSESWTGFSNQPQHF. CDR3 in DNA: TGTGCCAGCAGTGAATCCTGGACAGGGTTTAGCAATCAGCCCCAGCATTTT.

Comments on this clone: The same CDR3 arises from other DNA sequences in this sample as well. The chain is built from TRBV28 and TRBJ2-5; no definite D call. Trimming cost V 1 base and J 4 bases, with 7 bases left between them. This CDR3 contains 13 residues. Looked up from germline, CDR1 is MDHEN and CDR2 is SYDVKM. CDR3 region: CASSLSPRETQYF. The CDR3 bases are TGTGCCAGCAGTTTATCCCCCCGAGAGACCCAGTACTTC.

The V and J genes are TRBV5-4 and TRBJ2-7; TRBD2 agrees at 10 bases. Germline V gene lookup returns CDR1 SGHNT and CDR2 YYREEE (reference sequence). V shed 2 bases, J shed 7 bases, and the junction held 9 bases outside the gene matches. The CDR3 contains 15 residues. The CDR3 DNA sequence: TGTGCCAGCAGCTTCCGACTAGCGGGTGGAGAAGAGCAGTACTTC. It translates to CASSFRLAGGEEQYF.

The chain joins TRBV5-6 to TRBJ1-4, with 7 bases fitting TRBD1. Germline values: CDR1 SGHDT, CDR2 YYEEEE. This CDR3 is 14 amino acids long. The J segment lost 3 bases and the V segment lost 4 bases, leaving 3 bases of the junction unmatched. CDR3 in amino acids: CASSRGRPNEKLFF. Here the CDR3 DNA reads TGTGCCAGCAGCAGGGGGCGGCCTAATGAAAAACTGTTTTTT.

V gene TRBV6-1 combines with J gene TRBJ1-5; no firm D call. Looked up from germline, CDR1 is MNHNS and CDR2 is SASEGT. The CDR3 covers 13 residues. V was trimmed by 6 bases and J by 0 bases, leaving 6 bases between them. The CDR3 loop is CASSVRSNQPQHF. CDR3 DNA sequence: TGTGCCAGCAGCGTGCGTAGCAATCAGCCCCAGCATTTT.

This chain connects TRBV30 to TRBJ1-2; the match to TRBD1 covers 7 bases. The ends lost 2 bases at V and 5 bases at J; junction bases unmatched: 11. The CDR3 consists of 15 residues. Per the germline V gene, CDR1 is GTSNPN and CDR2 is SVGIG (reference sequence). CDR3 in amino acids: CAWSSGAGGGYGYTF. The CDR3 bases are TGTGCCTGGAGTTCGGGAGCAGGGGGAGGATATGGCTACACCTTC.

CDR3: CASSLTGVVTEAFF. CDR3 coding DNA: TGCGCCAGCAGCTTGACAGGAGTCGTCACTGAAGCTTTCTTT. This chain joins TRBV5-1 and TRBJ1-1; weak D call: TRBD1 (5 bases). The CDR3 loop spans 14 amino acids. Per germline, CDR1 SGHRS and CDR2 YFSETQ. Deletions cut 1 base from V and 4 bases from J, with 11 bases between.

V gene TRBV5-1 combines with J gene TRBJ2-3, with D tentatively TRBD1 or TRBD2 (5 bases each). The germline V gene has CDR1 SGHRS and CDR2 YFSETQ. This CDR3 has 16 amino acids. V lost 3 bases and J lost 6, with 20 bases in between. The CDR3 protein is CASSSLGAGYGDTQYF. The CDR3 coding sequence is TGCGCCAGCAGCTCCCTAGGGGCGGGCTACGGTGATACGCAGTATTTT.

V gene TRBV19 combines with J gene TRBJ2-2; TRBD1 aligns across 7 bases. The V gene's germline CDR1 is LNHDA and CDR2 SQIVND (reference sequence). The V gene end was trimmed by 1 base and the J gene end by 3 bases; junction bases not matched to a gene: 2. The CDR3 runs 15 residues. CDR3 nucleotides: TGTGCCAGTAGTATAGCGGACAGGTACACCGGGGAGCTGTTTTTT. It codes for CASSIADRYTGELFF.